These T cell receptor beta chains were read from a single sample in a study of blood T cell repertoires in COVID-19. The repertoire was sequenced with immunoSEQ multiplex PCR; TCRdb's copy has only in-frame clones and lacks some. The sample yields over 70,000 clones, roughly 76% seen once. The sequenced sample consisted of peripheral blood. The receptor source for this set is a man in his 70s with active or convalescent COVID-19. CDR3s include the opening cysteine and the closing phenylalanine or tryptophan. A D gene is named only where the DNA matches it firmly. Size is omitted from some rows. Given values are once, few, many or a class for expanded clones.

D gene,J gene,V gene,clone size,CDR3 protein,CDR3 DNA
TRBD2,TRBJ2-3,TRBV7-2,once,CASSPRGTLTDTQYF,TGTGCCAGCAGCCCGCGGGGGACCCTCACAGATACGCAGTATTTT
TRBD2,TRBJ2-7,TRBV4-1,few,CASSQERLAGLDEQYF,TGCGCCAGCAGCCAAGAGCGGCTAGCGGGGTTAGACGAGCAGTACTTC
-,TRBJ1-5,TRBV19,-,CASSRSGDSNQPQHF,TGTGCCAGTAGTAGATCAGGGGACAGCAATCAGCCCCAGCATTTT
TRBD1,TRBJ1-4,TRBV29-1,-,CSAAGTGREKLFF,TGCAGCGCCGCCGGGACAGGGCGTGAAAAACTGTTTTTT
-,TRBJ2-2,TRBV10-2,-,CASSESPGQGELFF,TGCGCCAGCAGTGAGTCACCAGGACAGGGGGAGCTGTTTTTT
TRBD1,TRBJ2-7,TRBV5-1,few,CASSLKSTGGFPYEQYF,TGCGCCAGCAGCCTCAAGTCGACAGGGGGCTTCCCCTACGAGCAGTACTTC
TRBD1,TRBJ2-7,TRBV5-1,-,CASSLGQGAEQYF,TGCGCCAGCAGCTTGGGACAGGGGGCCGAGCAGTACTTC
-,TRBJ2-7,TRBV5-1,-,CASSFGTTYEQYF,TGCGCCAGCAGCTTTGGGACAACTTACGAGCAGTACTTC
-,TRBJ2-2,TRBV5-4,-,CASSLAAGGNTGELFF,TGTGCCAGCAGCTTGGCCGCCGGCGGGAACACCGGGGAGCTGTTTTTT
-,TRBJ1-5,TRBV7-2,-,CASSVVGVGGNQPQHF,TGTGCCAGCAGCGTGGTTGGCGTGGGAGGCAATCAGCCCCAGCATTTT
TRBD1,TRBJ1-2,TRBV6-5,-,CASLKEGTGRNGYTF,TGTGCCAGCTTAAAGGAGGGGACAGGGAGGAATGGCTACACCTTC
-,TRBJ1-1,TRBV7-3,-,CASSLGGQGGTEAFF,TGTGCCAGCAGCTTAGGTGGGCAGGGCGGCACTGAAGCTTTCTTT
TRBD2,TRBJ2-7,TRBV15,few,CATRGGHGPYEQYF,TGTGCCACGAGGGGAGGGCACGGACCCTACGAGCAGTACTTC
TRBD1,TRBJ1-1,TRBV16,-,CASSPQGVGNTEAFF,TGTGCCAGCAGCCCCCAGGGGGTAGGGAACACTGAAGCTTTCTTT
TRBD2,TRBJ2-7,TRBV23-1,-,CASRTSGTYEQYF,TGCGCCAGCAGGACTAGCGGAACCTACGAGCAGTACTTC
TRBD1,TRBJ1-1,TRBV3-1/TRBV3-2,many,CASSQGTGTEAFF,TGTGCCAGCAGCCAAGGGACAGGGACTGAAGCTTTCTTT
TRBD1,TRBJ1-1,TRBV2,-,CASSLRQGGTEAFF,TGTGCCAGCAGCCTCAGACAGGGGGGCACTGAAGCTTTCTTT
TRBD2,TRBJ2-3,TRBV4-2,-,CASSQAVAGGDTDTQYF,TGTGCCAGCAGCCAAGCTGTAGCGGGGGGGGACACAGATACGCAGTATTTT
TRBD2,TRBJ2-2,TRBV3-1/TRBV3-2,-,CASSQGLSGGTLNTGELFF,TGTGCCAGCAGCCAAGGGCTTAGCGGGGGGACTTTGAACACCGGGGAGCTGTTTTTT
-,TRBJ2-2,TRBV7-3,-,CASSLIPGEHGELFF,TGTGCCAGCAGCTTAATCCCCGGGGAACACGGGGAGCTGTTTTTT
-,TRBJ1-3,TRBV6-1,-,CASSERAGNTIYF,TGTGCCAGCAGTGAACGAGCGGGAAACACCATATATTTT
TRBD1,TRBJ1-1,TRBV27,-,CASSPGTADTEAFF,TGTGCCAGCAGTCCCGGGACAGCAGACACTGAAGCTTTCTTT
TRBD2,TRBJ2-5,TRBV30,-,CAWKTSGTSARETQYF,TGTGCCTGGAAAACTTCCGGGACTAGCGCGAGGGAGACCCAGTACTTC
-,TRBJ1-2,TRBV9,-,CASSVGPGDYGYTF,TGTGCCAGCAGCGTAGGTCCAGGGGACTATGGCTACACCTTC
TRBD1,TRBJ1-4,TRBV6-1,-,CASSDGQGGEKLFF,TGTGCCAGCAGTGATGGACAGGGAGGCGAAAAACTGTTTTTT
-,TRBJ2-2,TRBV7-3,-,CASSPAAGTAGELFF,TGTGCCAGCAGCCCTGCGGCGGGGACGGCCGGGGAGCTGTTTTTT
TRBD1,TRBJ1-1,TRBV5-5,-,CASSSTGVNTEAFF,TGTGCCAGCAGTTCGACAGGGGTGAACACTGAAGCTTTCTTT
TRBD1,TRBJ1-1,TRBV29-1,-,CSVWDREGPNTEAFF,TGCAGCGTATGGGACAGGGAAGGACCTAACACTGAAGCTTTCTTT
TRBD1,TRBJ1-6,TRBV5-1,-,CASSSGTVQEVLTLHF,TGCGCCAGCAGTTCCGGGACAGTCCAGGAAGTCTTAACCCTCCACTTT
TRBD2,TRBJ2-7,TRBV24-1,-,CATSRAGWDEQYF,TGTGCCACCAGCAGAGCGGGGTGGGACGAGCAGTACTTC
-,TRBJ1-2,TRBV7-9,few,CASSSPPSGYTF,TGTGCCAGCAGCTCCCCCCCCTCTGGCTACACCTTC
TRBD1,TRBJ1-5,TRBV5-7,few,CASSPGGTEYSNQPQHF,TGTGCCAGCAGCCCGGGAGGGACAGAATATAGCAATCAGCCCCAGCATTTT
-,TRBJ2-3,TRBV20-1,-,CSASGRRSTDTQYF,TGCAGTGCTAGTGGGCGGAGAAGCACAGATACGCAGTATTTT
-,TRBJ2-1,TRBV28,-,CASSRSDEQFF,TGTGCCAGCAGTCGTTCGGATGAGCAGTTCTTC
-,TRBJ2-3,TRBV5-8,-,CASSLEGNTDTQYF,TGTGCCAGCAGCTTGGAGGGGAACACAGATACGCAGTATTTT
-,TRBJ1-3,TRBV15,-,CATSGGGLTNTIYF,TGTGCCACCAGCGGGGGCGGCCTAACAAACACCATATATTTT
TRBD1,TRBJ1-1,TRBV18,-,CASSQAQGVGTEAFF,TGTGCCAGCTCACAGGCCCAGGGGGTGGGCACTGAAGCTTTCTTT
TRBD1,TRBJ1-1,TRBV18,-,CASSQYRGRLAFF,TGTGCCAGCTCACAGTATAGGGGGCGTCTAGCTTTCTTT
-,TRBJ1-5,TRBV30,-,CAWSVEAHQPQHF,TGTGCCTGGAGTGTAGAGGCCCATCAGCCCCAGCATTTT
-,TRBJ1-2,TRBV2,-,CASSLRTSNYGYTF,TGTGCCAGCAGCCTTAGGACATCTAACTATGGCTACACCTTC
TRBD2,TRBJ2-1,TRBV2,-,CASSGPSLTLAGGYNEQFF,TGTGCCAGCAGTGGTCCTTCCCTGACACTAGCGGGGGGGTACAATGAGCAGTTCTTC
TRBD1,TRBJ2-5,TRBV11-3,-,CASSPGDRLQETQYF,TGTGCCAGCAGCCCGGGGGACAGGCTGCAAGAGACCCAGTACTTC
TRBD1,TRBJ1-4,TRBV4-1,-,CASSPPGTGSEKLFF,TGCGCCAGCAGCCCCCCCGGGACAGGGAGCGAAAAACTGTTTTTT
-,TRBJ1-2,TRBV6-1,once,CASSDLLRPGDGYTF,TGTGCCAGCAGTGATCTATTGCGACCCGGGGATGGCTACACCTTC
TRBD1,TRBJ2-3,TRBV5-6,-,CASRTGSSDTQYF,TGTGCCAGTCGGACAGGGTCATCGGATACGCAGTATTTT
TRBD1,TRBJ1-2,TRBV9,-,CASSIGQGANYGYTF,TGTGCCAGCAGCATCGGCCAGGGGGCCAACTATGGCTACACCTTC
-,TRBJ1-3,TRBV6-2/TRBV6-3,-,CASSYSTGDSGNTIYF,TGTGCCAGCAGTTACTCGACAGGAGACTCTGGAAACACCATATATTTT
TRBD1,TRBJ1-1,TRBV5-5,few,CASRRTGMNTEAFF,TGTGCCAGCAGGAGGACAGGGATGAACACTGAAGCTTTCTTT
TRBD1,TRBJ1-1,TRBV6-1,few,CASTRPGQGGEAFF,TGTGCCAGCACTCGACCGGGACAGGGAGGAGAAGCTTTCTTT
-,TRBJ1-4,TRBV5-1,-,CASATTTNEKLFF,TGCGCCAGCGCAACAACAACTAATGAAAAACTGTTTTTT
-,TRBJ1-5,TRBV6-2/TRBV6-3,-,CASSYLGVSQPQHF,TGTGCCAGCAGTTATTTAGGGGTGAGTCAGCCCCAGCATTTT
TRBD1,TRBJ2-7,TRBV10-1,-,CASSEGPRGQGNYEQYF,TGCGCCAGCAGTGAGGGACCTCGTGGACAGGGGAATTACGAGCAGTACTTC